The clone carrying this T cell receptor (beta chain) was found many times. Its specificity is unknown. Germline V lookup: CDR1 DFQATT, CDR2 SNEGSKA (reference sequence). This CDR3 spans 15 amino acids. Trimming removed 2 bases at V and 0 bases at J, with 14 bases between. In TCRdb, the 5' RACE reads were re-called with MiXCR into one record per CDR3 protein. The table has roughly 8,400 distinct CDR3 sequences, roughly 12% seen once; the top ten hold 9.5% to 11%. The sample's time point: sample taken at primary tumor resection. This sample is drawn from a study of spatial heterogeneity in lung cancer. Study-wide results and caveats: Tracking of tumor mutation counts was seen in expanded intratumoral alpha and beta TCR counts.

The genes are TRBV20-1 and TRBJ2-7; D is possibly TRBD2 (6 bases). The sequencing used lung tumor tissue, collected at surgery. This TCR came from a male donor with early-stage non-small cell lung cancer. Here the CDR3 DNA reads TGCAGTGCTAGACGTGCTAGCGTAAGCTCCTACGAGCAGTACTTC. It encodes CSARRASVSSYEQYF.